One and the same sample provided the 29 T cell receptor beta chains below, sequenced in a study of T cells in Graves' hyperthyroidism and ophthalmopathy (dated by TCRdb to between 2018 and 2021). The receptor library was made with multiplex PCR. Sequencing used an Illumina HiSeq 2000. TCR beta CDR3 regions were amplified from RNA transcripts. The TCR CDR3 was subjected to a first round of RT-PCR using the HTBI primer set and the Qiagen OneStep RT-PCR kit. TCRdb trimmed the raw reads at Q25, called clones with MiXCR and kept productive beta chains. Entries are consolidated by CDR3 protein sequence, retaining the most common genes and DNA. The sample table lists approximately 620,000 distinct CDR3 sequences, roughly 14% of them with a count of one. The ten largest clones add up to under 7% of the sample. The sample taken for sequencing was blood. The receptors originated from a woman in her 30s with Graves' hyperthyroidism that later progressed to Graves' ophthalmopathy.

This clonotype was detected many times. V usage is TRBV19 and J usage is TRBJ2-3; no reliable D call. V was pared by 1 base and J by 1 base, with 12 bases between. CDR1 is LNHDA, CDR2 SQIVND, per germline (reference sequence). The CDR3 length is 16 residues. CDR3 coding DNA: TGTGCCAGTAGTATAGTCCTCGGTGAAGGCACAGATACGCAGTATTTT. Its protein is CASSIVLGEGTDTQYF.

This clonotype was picked up a small number of times. The chain joins TRBV6-2 or TRBV6-3 to TRBJ1-5; D not resolved. V was pared by 8 bases and J by 3 bases, with 17 bases between. Germline V gives CDR1 MNHEY, CDR2 SVGEGT. This CDR3 has 15 residues. CDR3 in amino acids: CASGHPDGSNQPQHF. The CDR3 nucleotides are TGTGCCAGCGGGCACCCCGACGGCTCCAATCAGCCCCAGCATTTT.

This clonotype was seen repeatedly, ten times or more. The chain employs TRBV6-5 and TRBJ1-4, with unresolved D. Germline-derived CDR1 and CDR2 are MNHEY and SVGAGI. V was trimmed by 0 bases and J by 7 bases, leaving 12 bases between them. This CDR3 contains 15 residues. For the CDR3, the DNA is TGTGCCAGCAGTTACTCCCCTGGGGATCCTGAAAAACTGTTTTTT. The encoded protein is CASSYSPGDPEKLFF.

This clonotype was seen a handful of times. This chain links TRBV18 with TRBJ2-7, with 7 bases fitting TRBD1. CDR3 length: 15 amino acids. The V gene end was trimmed by 4 bases and the J gene end by 0 bases; junction bases not matched to a gene: 6. Germline V gene lookup returns CDR1 KGHSH and CDR2 LQKENI. The CDR3 spells CASSRPGQYSYEQYF. Written as DNA, the CDR3 is TGTGCCAGCTCACGCCCGGGACAGTACTCCTACGAGCAGTACTTC.

This clonotype was detected many times. The chain combines TRBV2 with TRBJ2-3; D is possibly TRBD2 (5 bases). Germline V gives CDR1 SNHLY, CDR2 FYNNEI. The CDR3 consists of 14 residues. In DNA form, the CDR3 reads TGTGCTGAGCAAGTTAGCGCAAGCTCAGATACGCAGTATTTT. Translation: CAEQVSASSDTQYF. Supplemented by reference TRBV2 and TRBJ2-3, the full variable domain reads EPEVTQTPSHQVTQMGQEVILRCVPISNHLYFYWYRQILGQKVEFLVSFYNNEISEKSEIFDDQFSVERPDGSNFTLKIRSTKLEDSAMYFCAEQVSASSDTQYFGPGTRLTVL.

This clonotype was seen at least ten times. V usage is TRBV28 and J usage is TRBJ1-2; D gene uncertain. This CDR3 contains 12 residues. V lost 5 bases and J 8 bases, leaving 12 bases between the germline ends. From germline, CDR1 is MDHEN and CDR2 SYDVKM. This CDR3 is CASSGTLRGYTF. The CDR3 bases are TGTGCCAGCAGTGGCACCCTTCGGGGCTACACCTTC.

This chain links TRBV19 with TRBJ2-6; 9 bases align to TRBD2. With V trimmed by 6 bases and J by 0 bases, 9 bases remained unmatched. Germline V CDR1 and CDR2: LNHDA, SQIVND (reference sequence). The CDR3 consists of 18 residues. CDR3 region: CASSMGGSGSSGANVLTF. The CDR3 nucleotides read TGTGCCAGTAGCATGGGAGGTAGCGGGAGCTCTGGGGCCAACGTCCTGACTTTC.

The chain carries TRBV5-6 and TRBJ1-2; D possibly corresponds to TRBD1 (6 bases). This CDR3 is built from 13 residues. Germline V gene data show CDR1 as SGHDT and CDR2 as YYEEEE. V was trimmed by 8 bases and J by 4 bases, leaving 15 bases between them. The CDR3 protein is CASTMDRIYGYTF. The CDR3 nucleotides are TGTGCCAGTACAATGGACAGAATCTATGGCTACACCTTC.

The sample holds many counts of this clonotype. This rearrangement joins TRBV5-5 to TRBJ2-1; D is unclear. The V and J ends lost 3 bases and 4 bases respectively, with 11 bases between them. There are 14 residues in the CDR3. Per germline, CDR1 SGHKS and CDR2 YYEKEE (reference sequence). Written as DNA, the CDR3 is TGTGCCAGCAGCTCCTGGACGGGTTACAATGAGCAGTTCTTC. Its protein is CASSSWTGYNEQFF.

The chain links TRBV11-3 to TRBJ2-1, with TRBD1 identical over 7 bases. The V segment lost 6 bases and the J segment 0 bases; nucleotides outside the gene matches: 5. Per the germline V gene, CDR1 is SGHNT and CDR2 is YENEEA. This CDR3 is 15 amino acids long. The CDR3 DNA reads as TGTGCCAGCAGACCGACAGGGAGCTCCTACAATGAGCAGTTCTTC. Translated: CASRPTGSSYNEQFF.

This clonotype was recorded many times. The CDR3 bases are TGTGCCAGCATGAACAGCCCGAACACTGAAGCTTTCTTT. The encoded protein is CASMNSPNTEAFF. The gene calls are TRBV27 and TRBJ1-1, with unresolved D. CDR1 MNHEY and CDR2 SMNVEV come from the germline V gene (reference sequence). The CDR3 is 13 amino acids. V lost 7 bases to trimming and J lost 1 base, with 10 bases between them.

The sample holds many counts of this clonotype. The DNA for the CDR3 is TGTGCCAGCAGTGAAGGGGACAGCTATGGCTACACCTTC. The encoded protein is CASSEGDSYGYTF. The V and J genes are TRBV25-1 and TRBJ1-2, with 7 bases aligning to TRBD1. The junction had 1 base not matched to a gene; V was cut back by 2 bases and J by 4 bases. This CDR3 region has 13 residues. Germline CDR1 is MGHDK and CDR2 is SYGVNS.

The sample holds many counts of this clonotype. This rearrangement joins TRBV5-5 to TRBJ1-2; 7 bases are a match to TRBD1. Unmatched junction bases numbered 6, after V lost 0 bases and J lost 4 bases. CDR1 and CDR2 from the germline V gene are SGHKS and YYEKEE (reference sequence). CDR3 length: 15 amino acids. CDR3 residues: CASSLVRQGVYGYTF. CDR3 in DNA: TGTGCCAGCAGCTTGGTTCGACAGGGCGTCTATGGCTACACCTTC.

This clonotype was found many times. The V gene is TRBV18, the J gene TRBJ2-5, with D hard to call. In germline, CDR1 is KGHSH, CDR2 LQKENI. This CDR3 has 12 residues. V dropped 3 bases and J dropped 5 bases, with 7 bases sitting between them. For the CDR3, the DNA is TGTGCCAGCTCACCTACCCCGGAGACCCAGTACTTC. It encodes CASSPTPETQYF. Full variable domain (outside the CDR3, taken from reference TRBV18 and TRBJ2-5): NAGVMQNPRHLVRRRGQEARLRCSPMKGHSHVYWYRQLPEEGLKFMVYLQKENIIDESGMPKERFSAEFPKEGPSILRIQQVVRGDSAAYFCASSPTPETQYFGPGTRLLVL.

Ten or more counts support this clonotype. This chain's CDR3 is CAMGQSDNSPLHF. The CDR3 bases are TGTGCCATGGGACAGAGCGATAATTCACCCCTCCACTTT. This chain uses TRBV6-1 with TRBJ1-6; TRBD1 matches 7 bases. Germline V gene sequence: CDR1 MNHNS, CDR2 SASEGT. The CDR3 extends over 13 amino acids. V lost 10 bases and J lost 5; bases outside the gene matches: 5.

By share of the sample, this clonotype is large. The chain employs TRBV27 and TRBJ2-3; 7 nucleotides line up with TRBD1. Per germline, CDR1 MNHEY and CDR2 SMNVEV (reference sequence). CDR3 size: 18 residues. The junction had 11 bases not matched to a gene; V was cut back by 0 bases and J by 2 bases. CDR3 nucleotides: TGTGCCAGCAGTTTATCGGCAGGGGGTAGCCTCTTCACAGATACGCAGTATTTT. It yields the protein CASSLSAGGSLFTDTQYF.

V is TRBV19 and J is TRBJ2-2, with D possibly being TRBD1 (5 bases). V lost 6 bases, J lost 5 bases, and 13 bases lay in between. The CDR3 covers 14 residues. In germline, CDR1 is LNHDA, CDR2 SQIVND (reference sequence). The CDR3 bases are TGTGCCAGTAGCTCGCAGGGAATTACCGGGGAGCTGTTTTTT. Translating gives CASSSQGITGELFF. Filled out from reference TRBV19 and TRBJ2-2, the complete variable domain reads DGGITQSPKYLFRKEGQNVTLSCEQNLNHDAMYWYRQDPGQGLRLIYYSQIVNDFQKGDIAEGYSVSREKKESFPLTVTSAQKNPTAFYLCASSSQGITGELFFGEGSRLTVL.

A word on this clonotype: Possible read error: a much larger clone is one base away. The J gene is TRBJ1-4, the V gene TRBV5-1, with 8 bases that match TRBD1. In germline, CDR1 is SGHRS, CDR2 YFSETQ. The CDR3 is 16 amino acids. V lost 4 bases to trimming and J lost 6 bases; unmatched junction nucleotides: 11. The CDR3 region has the DNA TGCGCCAGCAGCCCCGGGACAGGCCCGCCTGATGAAAAACTGTTTTTT. It encodes CASSPGTGPPDEKLFF.

This clonotype was counted many times. CDR3 in DNA: TGTGCCAGCTCACCGCCCGGGACAGGGGGTCGAGATACGCAGTATTTT. Protein: CASSPPGTGGRDTQYF. The chain carries TRBV18 and TRBJ2-3; TRBD1 matches 11 bases. Germline V CDR1 and CDR2: KGHSH, LQKENI. This CDR3 is 16 amino acids long. With V trimmed by 3 bases and J by 5 bases, 7 bases remained unmatched.

This clonotype has only one observation. The V gene is TRBV12-3 or TRBV12-4, the J gene TRBJ1-2, with 9 bases lining up with TRBD1. V lost 7 bases, J lost 4 bases, and 16 bases stayed unmatched. The CDR3 has 17 amino acids. In DNA, the CDR3 is TGTGCCAGCATCCGTCAGGGGACAGGGAATCCCATCTATGGCTACACCTTC. Translated, it gives CASIRQGTGNPIYGYTF.

This rearrangement joins TRBV19 to TRBJ2-7; D unresolved. V lost 4 bases, J lost 0 bases, and 10 bases lay in between. Per the germline V gene, CDR1 is LNHDA and CDR2 is SQIVND (reference sequence). The CDR3 is 14 amino acids. CDR3 in DNA: TGTGCCAGTAGTAACGGCAGTCCCTCCTACGAGCAGTACTTC. It translates to CASSNGSPSYEQYF.

This clonotype was picked up many times. V gene TRBV28 combines with J gene TRBJ1-4; 7 nucleotides align to TRBD1. The trim removed 2 bases at V and 3 bases at J, leaving 6 bases unmatched. CDR1 is MDHEN, CDR2 SYDVKM, per germline. The CDR3 consists of 16 residues. The CDR3 region is CASSLADRAANEKLFF. The CDR3 coding sequence is TGTGCCAGCAGTTTAGCCGACAGGGCTGCTAATGAAAAACTGTTTTTT.

Points on this clonotype: A single base separates this from a much larger clone, so it may be a read error. J is TRBJ2-2 and V is TRBV28, with 11 bases that match TRBD1. Trimming took 5 bases from V and 7 from J; bases not matched to a gene: 12. The germline V gene has CDR1 MDHEN and CDR2 SYDVKM. The CDR3 has 17 amino acids. The CDR3 DNA reads as TGTGCCAGCAGTCTCCGCGGACAGGGGGCAGCTAGCGGGGAGCTGTTTTTT. Amino acids: CASSLRGQGAASGELFF.

This clonotype occurred a few times. A much larger clone differs by one base, so this may be a read error. The chain employs TRBV20-1 and TRBJ2-3; the D gene could be TRBD1 or TRBD2 (5 bases each). This CDR3 contains 12 residues. Germline values: CDR1 DFQATT, CDR2 SNEGSKA (reference sequence). CDR3: CSARGTTDTQCF. The CDR3 coding sequence is TGCAGTGCTAGGGGGACCACAGATACGCAGTGTTTT.

The chain couples TRBV6-5 to TRBJ1-1; possibly TRBD1 for D (5 bases). CDR3 size: 14 residues. The V gene lost 2 bases and the J gene lost 9 bases, with 16 bases spanning the gap. Germline loops: CDR1 MNHEY, CDR2 SVGAGI. CDR3 nucleotide sequence: TGTGCCAGCAGTTACAATGTAGGGCCAGGGCAAGCTTTCTTT. This sequence encodes CASSYNVGPGQAFF.

This clonotype has at least ten counts. The chain is built from TRBV6-5 and TRBJ2-7, with 7 bases matching TRBD2. The CDR3 is 16 amino acids. Unmatched junction bases numbered 11, after V lost 2 bases and J lost 4 bases. Germline V lookup: CDR1 MNHEY, CDR2 SVGAGI. In DNA form, the CDR3 reads TGTGCCAGCAGTTACGGGCGGGAGAGGGGCCGGTACGAGCAGTACTTC. Its protein product is CASSYGRERGRYEQYF.

This clonotype appeared many times. CDR3 amino acids: CASSPPGDRKREETQYF. The CDR3 coding sequence is TGTGCCAGCAGCCCCCCGGGGGACAGAAAAAGGGAAGAGACCCAGTACTTC. The chain couples TRBV7-3 to TRBJ2-5; tentative D call: TRBD1 (7 bases). The germline CDR1 and CDR2 sequences are SGHTA and FQGTGA. The V and J ends lost 5 bases and 3 bases respectively, with 22 bases between them. The CDR3 consists of 17 residues.

This clonotype was recorded many times. The V call is TRBV12-3 or TRBV12-4, the J call TRBJ1-5; D is perhaps TRBD1 (6 bases). With 3 bases removed from V and 1 base from J, the gap between germline ends came to 16 bases. This CDR3 has 17 amino acids. CDR3 loop: CASSFGMGGRSNQPQHF. The CDR3 DNA follows: TGTGCCAGCAGTTTTGGTATGGGGGGCAGGAGCAATCAGCCCCAGCATTTT.

There are many counts of this clonotype. The chain uses TRBV18 and TRBJ2-2; TRBD2 matches at 7 bases. The CDR3 is 15 residues long. J lost 4 bases, V lost 0 bases, and 2 bases had no gene match. Germline CDR1 and CDR2: KGHSH and LQKENI. The DNA for the CDR3 is TGTGCCAGCTCACCACCGGGAGGGCCCACCGGGGAGCTGTTTTTT. Residues: CASSPPGGPTGELFF.